Listed here are 28 T cell receptor beta chains from one sample, sequenced in a study of T cells in Graves' hyperthyroidism and ophthalmopathy. Amplified TCR beta CDR3 regions came from RNA transcripts. The TCR CDR3 first-round RT-PCR relied on the HTBI primer set. TCRdb called the multiplex PCR reads again in MiXCR, with one record for every CDR3 protein. The sample has 500,000 to 750,000 distinct CDR3 sequences; about 43% are singletons. The sequenced sample was peripheral blood or thyroid tissue (not recorded which). The origin of the receptors is a woman under 30 with Graves' hyperthyroidism.

This clonotype was picked up a small number of times. This sequence joins TRBV24-1 and TRBJ2-3, with TRBD1 matching 11 bases. J lost 5 bases, V lost 5 bases, and 8 bases had no gene match. From germline, CDR1 is KGHDR and CDR2 SFDVKD. CDR3 size: 16 residues. The CDR3 nucleotides read TGTGCCACCAGTGGTAGGACAGGGGGCGCCGTAGATACGCAGTATTTT. Its translation: CATSGRTGGAVDTQYF.

This clonotype has just a few counts. The genes are TRBV2 and TRBJ2-3; 14 bases line up with TRBD2. The CDR3 has 14 amino acids. Losses at the gene ends were 10 bases for V and 1 base for J; bases not matched to a gene: 1. Germline values: CDR1 SNHLY, CDR2 FYNNEI. The DNA for the CDR3 is TGTGCCACGGGACTAGCGGGAGGCACAGATACGCAGTATTTT. Amino acid sequence: CATGLAGGTDTQYF.

Many counts were recorded for this clonotype. The genes are TRBV19 and TRBJ2-7; TRBD1 matches 10 bases. CDR3 length: 15 amino acids. Germline CDR1 is LNHDA and CDR2 is SQIVND (reference sequence). V dropped 9 bases and J dropped 5; count of bases not matched to a gene: 13. CDR3 loop: CASSPRDRGYDEQYF. As DNA, the CDR3 is TGTGCCAGCAGCCCTCGGGACAGGGGTTATGACGAGCAGTACTTC.

V gene TRBV19 combines with J gene TRBJ1-2; D is perhaps TRBD1 (6 bases). The germline CDR1 and CDR2 sequences are LNHDA and SQIVND (reference sequence). This CDR3 has 15 amino acids. Trimming stripped 1 base from V and 6 bases from J, with 15 bases between. The CDR3 protein is CASSIVRGAGDGYTF. In DNA, the CDR3 is TGTGCCAGTAGTATAGTGAGGGGGGCCGGGGATGGCTACACCTTC.

This clonotype was detected only a few times. CDR3 nucleotides: TGTGCCAGCAGTCTGGGAAGTACCGGGACTTTC. Its protein product is CASSLGSTGTF. This chain connects TRBV6-6 to TRBJ2-6; no clear D. Trimming took off 5 bases at V and 18 bases at J, with 14 bases between the two ends. This CDR3 contains 11 residues. Per germline, CDR1 MNHNY and CDR2 SVGAGI (reference sequence).

As concerns this clonotype: A much larger clone differs by one base, so this may be a read error. The chain links TRBV11-2 to TRBJ1-1; D unclear. Germline V gives CDR1 SGHAT, CDR2 FQNNGV. The CDR3 is made up of 12 amino acids. The DNA for the CDR3 is TGTGTCAGCAGCCAGTATAACACTGAAGCTTTCTTT. Amino acid sequence: CVSSQYNTEAFF.

This chain links TRBV12-3 or TRBV12-4 with TRBJ2-7, with D tentatively TRBD2 (7 bases). The CDR3 has 15 residues. The V and J ends lost 5 bases and 2 bases respectively, with 16 bases between them. The CDR3 sequence: CASSAWTAGTYEQYF. DNA for the CDR3: TGTGCCAGCAGTGCCTGGACAGCGGGGACCTACGAGCAGTACTTC.

Ten or more counts support this clonotype. V gene TRBV9 combines with J gene TRBJ2-7, with D possibly being TRBD2 (6 bases). V shed 1 base and J shed 7 bases, with 18 bases lying between them. The CDR3 loop spans 15 amino acids. Per germline, CDR1 SGDLS and CDR2 YYNGEE. CDR3 nucleotide sequence: TGTGCCAGCAGCGTATCGTCCCTAGCGCGCGTGGAGCAGTACTTC. Translating it yields CASSVSSLARVEQYF.

This clonotype was observed a few times. The chain recombines TRBV29-1 with TRBJ1-2, with TRBD1 matching over 10 bases. Germline CDR1 is SQVTM and CDR2 is ANQGSEA. The CDR3 consists of 11 residues. The J segment lost 8 bases and the V segment lost 6 bases, leaving 3 bases of the junction unmatched. CDR3 region: CSVGTGVGYTF. CDR3 nucleotide sequence: TGCAGCGTCGGGACAGGGGTCGGCTACACCTTC.

This clonotype showed up just a few times. The chain has TRBV7-2 and TRBJ2-7; a possible D gene is TRBD2 (7 bases). This CDR3 has 15 residues. Germline V CDR1 and CDR2: SGHTA, FQGNSA. V lost 1 base and J 7 bases, leaving 17 bases between the germline ends. CDR3 sequence (DNA): TGTGCCAGCAGCTTAGTATCCAGGGGAGGGAATGAGCAGTACTTC. It translates to CASSLVSRGGNEQYF.

This chain joins TRBV3-1 and TRBJ2-7; 7 bases line up with TRBD1. Looked up from germline, CDR1 is LGHDT and CDR2 is YNNKEL (reference sequence). Trimming took 0 bases from V and 4 from J; bases not matched to a gene: 9. The CDR3 totals 16 residues. The CDR3 here is CASSQDGTGVGYEQYF. DNA of the CDR3: TGTGCCAGCAGCCAAGATGGAACAGGGGTTGGGTACGAGCAGTACTTC.

This chain joins TRBV20-1 and TRBJ1-5, with TRBD1 matching over 11 bases. This CDR3 is 17 amino acids long. Germline CDR1 is DFQATT and CDR2 is SNEGSKA (reference sequence). J was trimmed by 0 bases and V by 5 bases; bases with no gene match: 9. The CDR3: CSADGQGAGISNQPQHF. In DNA form, the CDR3 reads TGCAGTGCTGACGGACAGGGGGCCGGAATTAGCAATCAGCCCCAGCATTTT.

V is TRBV2 and J is TRBJ2-5, with unresolved D. Matching the DNA end better, TRBJ2-1 makes the J call doubtful. The CDR3 sequence is 10 residues long. Germline CDR1 and CDR2: SNHLY and FYNNEI. The CDR3 DNA follows: TGTGCCAGTCGGGCGAGCCAGCAGTTCTTC. Translation gives CASRASQQFF.

This clonotype was counted at least ten times. The V gene is TRBV19, the J gene TRBJ1-6; TRBD1 agrees at 7 bases. The CDR3 is 14 amino acids. V dropped 1 base and J dropped 9; count of bases not matched to a gene: 3. Germline assignment: CDR1 LNHDA and CDR2 SQIVND (reference sequence). In DNA, the CDR3 is TGTGCCAGTAGTATAGGGACAGGTATTTCACCCCTCCACTTT. Translated: CASSIGTGISPLHF.

This chain joins TRBV6-4 and TRBJ1-2, with D maybe TRBD1 (6 bases). V dropped 4 bases and J dropped 8 bases, with 17 bases sitting between them. The length of the CDR3 is 14 residues. CDR1 and CDR2 (germline): MRHNA, SNTAGT. Written as DNA, the CDR3 is TGTGCCAGCAGTGGGACAGATGGGTCTTACGGCTACACCTTC. This codes for CASSGTDGSYGYTF.

This clonotype was observed many times. The chain carries TRBV6-2 or TRBV6-3 and TRBJ1-5; no clear D gene. The CDR3 loop spans 12 amino acids. Trimming cost V 4 bases and J 11 bases, with 12 bases left between them. CDR1 and CDR2 (germline): MNHEY, SVGEGT. For the CDR3, the DNA is TGTGCCAGCAGTTTAGACCCGCGGGCCCAGCATTTT. Encoded protein: CASSLDPRAQHF.

V and J are TRBV29-1 and TRBJ2-7; 11 positions agree with TRBD2. CDR3 length: 14 amino acids. V trimming: 6 bases; J trimming: 7 bases; junction bases outside the gene matches: 11. In germline, CDR1 is SQVTM, CDR2 ANQGSEA. The CDR3 sequence: CSVFGTSGHNEQYF. The CDR3 bases are TGCAGCGTCTTCGGGACTAGCGGACACAATGAGCAGTACTTC.

This clonotype came up many times. The chain uses TRBV24-1 and TRBJ1-3; D not resolved. This CDR3 is built from 13 residues. Germline lookup yields CDR1 KGHDR and CDR2 SFDVKD. V lost 4 bases, J lost 0 bases, and 3 bases lay in between. In DNA form, the CDR3 reads TGTGCCACCAGTGACAACTCTGGAAACACCATATATTTT. Residues: CATSDNSGNTIYF.

This clonotype was counted many times. The chain joins TRBV6-1 to TRBJ1-3; D is perhaps TRBD1 (6 bases). CDR1 is MNHNS, CDR2 SASEGT, per germline. The CDR3 has 14 residues. The V gene lost 4 bases and the J gene lost 3 bases, with 10 bases spanning the gap. CDR3 bases: TGTGCCAGCAGTGTACCGGGACATGGAAACACCATATATTTT. Translation gives CASSVPGHGNTIYF.

The V call is TRBV7-9, the J call TRBJ2-6, with D possibly matching TRBD2 (5 bases). The CDR3 totals 17 residues. CDR1 is SEHNR, CDR2 FQNEAQ, per germline (reference sequence). The V gene lost 0 bases and the J gene lost 2 bases, with 11 bases spanning the gap. CDR3 nucleotide sequence: TGTGCCAGCAGCTTAGCGCGAGGGTACACTGGGGCCAACGTCCTGACTTTC. It is translated as CASSLARGYTGANVLTF.

In its sample, this clonotype was seen many times. This chain uses TRBV7-9 with TRBJ1-6; no clear D gene. Germline V gene sequence: CDR1 SEHNR, CDR2 FQNEAQ (reference sequence). V lost 5 bases and J 13 bases, leaving 24 bases between the germline ends. CDR3 size: 16 residues. DNA of the CDR3: TGTGCCAGCAGCCCTACCGGGATGTTGGACCCCGAGCCCCTCCACTTT. Translation: CASSPTGMLDPEPLHF.

This clonotype was observed at least ten times. This sequence joins TRBV12-3 or TRBV12-4 and TRBJ1-2; perhaps TRBD1 as D (6 bases). The germline V and J ends were trimmed by 3 bases and 6 bases, with 11 bases remaining between them. This CDR3 contains 13 residues. CDR3 loop: CASSLWQGHGYTF. CDR3 nucleotide sequence: TGTGCCAGCAGTTTGTGGCAGGGGCATGGCTACACCTTC.

Comment on this clonotype: One end of the junction fails to match germline, which may point to a read error. The gene calls are TRBV4-1 and TRBJ2-7, with 10 bases identical to TRBD1. CDR1 is MGHRA, CDR2 YSYEKL, per germline. This CDR3 is built from 14 residues. This chain's CDR3 is CAISPDRGSYEQYF. CDR3 coding DNA: TGCGCCATCAGCCCGGACAGGGGGTCCTACGAGCAGTACTTC.

The gene calls are TRBV29-1 and TRBJ1-2; D ambiguous. The CDR3 loop spans 13 amino acids. From germline, CDR1 is SQVTM and CDR2 ANQGSEA. With 5 bases removed from V and 6 bases from J, the gap between germline ends came to 16 bases. This CDR3 is CSVKKREYHGYTF. CDR3 DNA: TGCAGCGTTAAGAAGCGGGAGTATCATGGCTACACCTTC.

This clonotype was seen ten or more times. V and J are TRBV30 and TRBJ1-1, with a possible D match to TRBD1 (5 bases). CDR1 and CDR2 from the germline V gene are GTSNPN and SVGIG (reference sequence). The CDR3 is 15 residues long. V lost 0 bases and J 8 bases, leaving 19 bases between the germline ends. This chain's CDR3 is CAWSVLAGGKVEAFF. CDR3 DNA: TGTGCCTGGAGTGTACTGGCCGGGGGTAAAGTCGAAGCTTTCTTT. Full variable domain (remainder filled in from reference TRBV30 and TRBJ1-1): SQTIHQWPATLVQPVGSPLSLECTVEGTSNPNLYWYRQAAGRGLQLLFYSVGIGQISSEVPQNLSASRPQDRQFILSSKKLLLSDSGFYLCAWSVLAGGKVEAFFGQGTRLTVV.

The sample holds a few counts of this clonotype. The V call is TRBV5-5, the J call TRBJ2-2; TRBD2 matches at 12 bases. This CDR3 has 15 amino acids. Losses at the gene ends were 4 bases for V and 7 bases for J; bases not matched to a gene: 5. CDR1 SGHKS and CDR2 YYEKEE come from the germline V gene (reference sequence). CDR3 residues: CASSTLAGGVGELFF. Written as DNA, the CDR3 is TGTGCCAGCAGCACTCTAGCGGGAGGGGTCGGGGAGCTGTTTTTT.

This clonotype was seen many times. The V gene is TRBV5-6, the J gene TRBJ2-5, with TRBD1 as a possible D gene (5 bases). The germline CDR1 and CDR2 sequences are SGHDT and YYEEEE. V was trimmed by 4 bases and J by 0 bases, leaving 13 bases between them. This CDR3 comprises 15 residues. CDR3 DNA sequence: TGTGCCAGCAGCCCACTGACAGAGTACCAAGAGACCCAGTACTTC. Its translation: CASSPLTEYQETQYF.

This clonotype came up once. The chain links TRBV6-6 to TRBJ1-2; no firm D call. This CDR3 has 11 amino acids. Trimming shortened V by 5 bases and J by 12 bases, and 13 bases separated the two germline ends. Looked up from germline, CDR1 is MNHNY and CDR2 is SVGAGI (reference sequence). For the CDR3, the DNA is TGTGCCAGCAGTCAGTCAGATGGGGACACCTTC. Residues: CASSQSDGDTF.